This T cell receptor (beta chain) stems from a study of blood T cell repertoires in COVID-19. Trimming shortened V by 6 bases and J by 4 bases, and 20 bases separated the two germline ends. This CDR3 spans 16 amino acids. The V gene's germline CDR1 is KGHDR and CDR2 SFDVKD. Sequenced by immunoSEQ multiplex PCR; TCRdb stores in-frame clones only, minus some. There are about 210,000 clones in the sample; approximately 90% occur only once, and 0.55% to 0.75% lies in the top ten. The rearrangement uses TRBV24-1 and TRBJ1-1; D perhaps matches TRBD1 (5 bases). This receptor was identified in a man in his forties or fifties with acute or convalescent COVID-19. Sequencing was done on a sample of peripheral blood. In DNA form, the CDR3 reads TGTGCCACCAGTCCCCGAAGGGGAGGCTCTGGCACTGAAGCTTTCTTT. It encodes CATSPRRGGSGTEAFF.